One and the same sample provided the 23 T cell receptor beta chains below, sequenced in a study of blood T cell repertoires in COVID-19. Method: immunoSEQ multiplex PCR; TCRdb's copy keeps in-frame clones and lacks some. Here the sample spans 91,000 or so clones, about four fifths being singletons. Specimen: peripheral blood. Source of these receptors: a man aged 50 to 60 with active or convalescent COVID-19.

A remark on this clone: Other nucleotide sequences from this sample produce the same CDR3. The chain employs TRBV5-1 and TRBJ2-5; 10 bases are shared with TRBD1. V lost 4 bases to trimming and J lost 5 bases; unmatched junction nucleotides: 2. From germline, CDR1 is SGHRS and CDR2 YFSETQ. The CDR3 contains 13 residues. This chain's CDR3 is CASSPGQGETQYF. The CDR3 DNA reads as TGCGCCAGCAGCCCGGGACAGGGGGAGACCCAGTACTTC.

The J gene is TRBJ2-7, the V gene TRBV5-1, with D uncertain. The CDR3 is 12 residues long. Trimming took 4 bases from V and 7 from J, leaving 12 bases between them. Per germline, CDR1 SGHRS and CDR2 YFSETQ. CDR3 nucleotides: TGCGCCAGCAGCAAGACAAGTAGAGAGCAGTACTTC. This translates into CASSKTSREQYF. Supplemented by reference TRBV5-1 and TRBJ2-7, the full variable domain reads KAGVTQTPRYLIKTRGQQVTLSCSPISGHRSVSWYQQTPGQGLQFLFEYFSETQRNKGNFPGRFSGRQFSNSRSEMNVSTLELGDSALYLCASSKTSREQYFGPGTRLTVT.

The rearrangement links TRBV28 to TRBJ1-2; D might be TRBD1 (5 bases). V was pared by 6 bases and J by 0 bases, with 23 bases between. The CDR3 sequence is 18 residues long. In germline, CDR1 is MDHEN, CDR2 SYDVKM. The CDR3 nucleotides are TGTGCCAGCAGCCCCTATTGGGGCGGCGGGGGTACTAACTATGGCTACACCTTC. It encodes CASSPYWGGGGTNYGYTF.

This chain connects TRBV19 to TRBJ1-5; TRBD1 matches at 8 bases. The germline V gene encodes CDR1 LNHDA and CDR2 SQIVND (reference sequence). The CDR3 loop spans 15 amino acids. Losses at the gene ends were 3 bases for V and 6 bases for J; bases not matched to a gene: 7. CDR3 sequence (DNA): TGTGCCAGTAGTATCAAGTGGACAGGGACTCAGCCCCAGCATTTT. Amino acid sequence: CASSIKWTGTQPQHF.

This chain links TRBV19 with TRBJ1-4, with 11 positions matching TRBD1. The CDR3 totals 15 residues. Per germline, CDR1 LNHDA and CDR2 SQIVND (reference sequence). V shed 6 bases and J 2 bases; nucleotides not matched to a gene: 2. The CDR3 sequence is CASRDRGRTNEKLFF. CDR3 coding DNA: TGTGCCAGTAGGGACAGGGGGCGGACTAATGAAAAACTGTTTTTT. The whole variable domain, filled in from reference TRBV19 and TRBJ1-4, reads DGGITQSPKYLFRKEGQNVTLSCEQNLNHDAMYWYRQDPGQGLRLIYYSQIVNDFQKGDIAEGYSVSREKKESFPLTVTSAQKNPTAFYLCASRDRGRTNEKLFFGSGTQLSVL.

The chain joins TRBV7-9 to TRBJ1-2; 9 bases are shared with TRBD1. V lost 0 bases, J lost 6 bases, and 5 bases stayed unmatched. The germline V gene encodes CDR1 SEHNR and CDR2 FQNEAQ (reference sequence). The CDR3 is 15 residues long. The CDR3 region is CASSLAGRDRDGYTF. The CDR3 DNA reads TGTGCCAGCAGCTTAGCAGGCCGGGACAGGGATGGCTACACCTTC.

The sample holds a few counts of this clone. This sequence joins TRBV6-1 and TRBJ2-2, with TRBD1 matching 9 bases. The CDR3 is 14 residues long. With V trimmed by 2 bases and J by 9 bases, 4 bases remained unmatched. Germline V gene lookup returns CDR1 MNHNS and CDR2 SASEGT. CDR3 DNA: TGTGCCAGCAGTGAATTGGGGACAGGGTGGGAGCTGTTTTTT. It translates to CASSELGTGWELFF.

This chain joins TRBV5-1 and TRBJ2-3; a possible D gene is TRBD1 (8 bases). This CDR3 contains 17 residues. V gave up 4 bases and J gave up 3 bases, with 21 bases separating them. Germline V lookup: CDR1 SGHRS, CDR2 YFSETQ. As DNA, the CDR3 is TGCGCCAGCAGCGCAGACAGGGGCGGGAGCACGACAGATACGCAGTATTTT. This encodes CASSADRGGSTTDTQYF.

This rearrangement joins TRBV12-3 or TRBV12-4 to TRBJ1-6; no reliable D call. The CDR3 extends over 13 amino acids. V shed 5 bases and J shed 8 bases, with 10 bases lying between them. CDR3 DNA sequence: TGTGCCAGCAGTGGCCCCCCCTATTCACCCCTCCACTTT. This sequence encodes CASSGPPYSPLHF.

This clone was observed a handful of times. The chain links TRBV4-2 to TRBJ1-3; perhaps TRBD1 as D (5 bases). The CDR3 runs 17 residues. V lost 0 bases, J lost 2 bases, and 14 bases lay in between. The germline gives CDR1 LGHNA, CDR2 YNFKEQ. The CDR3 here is CASSQEAGGATGNTIYF. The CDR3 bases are TGTGCCAGCAGCCAAGAGGCCGGAGGGGCTACTGGAAACACCATATATTTT.

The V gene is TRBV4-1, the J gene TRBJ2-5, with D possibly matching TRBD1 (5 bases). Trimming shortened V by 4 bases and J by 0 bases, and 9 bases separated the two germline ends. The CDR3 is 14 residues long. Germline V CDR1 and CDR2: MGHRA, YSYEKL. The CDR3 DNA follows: TGCGCCAGCAGCCGCGGACATAACCAAGAGACCCAGTACTTC. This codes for CASSRGHNQETQYF.

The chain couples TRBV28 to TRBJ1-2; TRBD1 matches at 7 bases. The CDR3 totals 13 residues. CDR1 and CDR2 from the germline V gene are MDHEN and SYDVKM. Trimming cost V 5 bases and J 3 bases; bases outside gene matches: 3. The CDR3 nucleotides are TGTGCCAGCAGTACGACAGGGCACTATGGCTACACCTTC. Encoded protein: CASSTTGHYGYTF.

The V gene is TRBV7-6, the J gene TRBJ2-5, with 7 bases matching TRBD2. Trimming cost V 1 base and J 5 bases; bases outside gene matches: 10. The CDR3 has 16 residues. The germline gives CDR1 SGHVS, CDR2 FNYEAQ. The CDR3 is CASSLVASGLGETQYF. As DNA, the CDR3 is TGTGCCAGCAGCTTAGTGGCTAGCGGCCTCGGGGAGACCCAGTACTTC.

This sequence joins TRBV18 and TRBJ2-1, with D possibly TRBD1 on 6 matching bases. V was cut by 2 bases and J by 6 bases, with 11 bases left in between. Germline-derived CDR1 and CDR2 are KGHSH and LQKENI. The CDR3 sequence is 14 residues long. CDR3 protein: CASSPGQSPNEQFF. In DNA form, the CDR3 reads TGTGCCAGCTCACCAGGACAGAGTCCCAATGAGCAGTTCTTC. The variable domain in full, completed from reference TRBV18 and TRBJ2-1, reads NAGVMQNPRHLVRRRGQEARLRCSPMKGHSHVYWYRQLPEEGLKFMVYLQKENIIDESGMPKERFSAEFPKEGPSILRIQQVVRGDSAAYFCASSPGQSPNEQFFGPGTRLTVL.

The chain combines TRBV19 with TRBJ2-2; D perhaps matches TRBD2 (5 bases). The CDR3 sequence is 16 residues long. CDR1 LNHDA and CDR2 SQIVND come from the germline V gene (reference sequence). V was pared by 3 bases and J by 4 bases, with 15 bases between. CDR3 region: CASSIDGEGPTGELFF. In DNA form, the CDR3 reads TGTGCCAGTAGTATCGACGGGGAAGGACCCACCGGGGAGCTGTTTTTT.

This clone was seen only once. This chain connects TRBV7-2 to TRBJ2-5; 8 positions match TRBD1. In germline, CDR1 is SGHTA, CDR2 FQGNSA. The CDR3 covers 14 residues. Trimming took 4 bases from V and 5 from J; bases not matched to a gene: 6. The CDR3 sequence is CASSWTGRGETQYF. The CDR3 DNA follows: TGTGCCAGCAGCTGGACAGGGCGAGGGGAGACCCAGTACTTC.

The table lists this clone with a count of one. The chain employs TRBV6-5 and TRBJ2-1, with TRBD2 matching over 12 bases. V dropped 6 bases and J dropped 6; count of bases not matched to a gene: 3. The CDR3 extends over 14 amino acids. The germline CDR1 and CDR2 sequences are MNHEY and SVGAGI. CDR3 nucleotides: TGTGCCAGCAGATCTAGCGGGGGGGCCAATGAGCAGTTCTTC. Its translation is CASRSSGGANEQFF.

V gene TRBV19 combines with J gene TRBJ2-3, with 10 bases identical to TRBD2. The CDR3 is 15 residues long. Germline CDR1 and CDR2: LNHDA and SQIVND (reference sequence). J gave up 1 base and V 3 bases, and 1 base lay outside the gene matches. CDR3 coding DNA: TGTGCCAGTAGTATCCTAGCGGGGGGCACAGATACGCAGTATTTT. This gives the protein CASSILAGGTDTQYF.

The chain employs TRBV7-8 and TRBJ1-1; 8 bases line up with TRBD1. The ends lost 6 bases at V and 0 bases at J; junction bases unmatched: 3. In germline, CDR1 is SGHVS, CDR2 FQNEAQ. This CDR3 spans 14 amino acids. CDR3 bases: TGTGCCAGCAGGCCGGGACAGGTGAACACTGAAGCTTTCTTT. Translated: CASRPGQVNTEAFF.

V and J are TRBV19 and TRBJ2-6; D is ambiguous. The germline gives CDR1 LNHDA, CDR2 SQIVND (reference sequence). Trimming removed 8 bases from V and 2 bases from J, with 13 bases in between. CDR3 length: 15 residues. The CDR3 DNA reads TGTGCCAGTGCCCGCGAGTATACTGGGGCCAACGTCCTGACTTTC. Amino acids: CASAREYTGANVLTF.

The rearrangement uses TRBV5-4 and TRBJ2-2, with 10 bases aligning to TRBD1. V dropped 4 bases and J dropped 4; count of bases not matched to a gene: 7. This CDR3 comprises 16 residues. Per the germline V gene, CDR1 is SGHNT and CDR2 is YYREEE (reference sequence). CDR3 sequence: CASSPDRGIATGELFF. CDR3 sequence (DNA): TGTGCCAGCAGCCCGGACAGGGGGATCGCCACCGGGGAGCTGTTTTTT.

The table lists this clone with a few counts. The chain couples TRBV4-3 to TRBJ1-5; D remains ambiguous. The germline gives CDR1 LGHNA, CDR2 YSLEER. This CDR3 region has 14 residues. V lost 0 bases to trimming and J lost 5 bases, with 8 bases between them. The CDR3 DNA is TGCGCCAGCAGCCAAGATCGGGGTCATCAGCCCCAGCATTTT. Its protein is CASSQDRGHQPQHF.

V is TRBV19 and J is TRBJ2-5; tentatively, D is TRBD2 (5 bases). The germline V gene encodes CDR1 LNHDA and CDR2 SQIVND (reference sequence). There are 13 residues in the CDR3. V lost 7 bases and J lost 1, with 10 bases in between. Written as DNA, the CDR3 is TGTGCCAGTACCTCCCGGGGCCAAGAGACCCAGTACTTC. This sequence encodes CASTSRGQETQYF.